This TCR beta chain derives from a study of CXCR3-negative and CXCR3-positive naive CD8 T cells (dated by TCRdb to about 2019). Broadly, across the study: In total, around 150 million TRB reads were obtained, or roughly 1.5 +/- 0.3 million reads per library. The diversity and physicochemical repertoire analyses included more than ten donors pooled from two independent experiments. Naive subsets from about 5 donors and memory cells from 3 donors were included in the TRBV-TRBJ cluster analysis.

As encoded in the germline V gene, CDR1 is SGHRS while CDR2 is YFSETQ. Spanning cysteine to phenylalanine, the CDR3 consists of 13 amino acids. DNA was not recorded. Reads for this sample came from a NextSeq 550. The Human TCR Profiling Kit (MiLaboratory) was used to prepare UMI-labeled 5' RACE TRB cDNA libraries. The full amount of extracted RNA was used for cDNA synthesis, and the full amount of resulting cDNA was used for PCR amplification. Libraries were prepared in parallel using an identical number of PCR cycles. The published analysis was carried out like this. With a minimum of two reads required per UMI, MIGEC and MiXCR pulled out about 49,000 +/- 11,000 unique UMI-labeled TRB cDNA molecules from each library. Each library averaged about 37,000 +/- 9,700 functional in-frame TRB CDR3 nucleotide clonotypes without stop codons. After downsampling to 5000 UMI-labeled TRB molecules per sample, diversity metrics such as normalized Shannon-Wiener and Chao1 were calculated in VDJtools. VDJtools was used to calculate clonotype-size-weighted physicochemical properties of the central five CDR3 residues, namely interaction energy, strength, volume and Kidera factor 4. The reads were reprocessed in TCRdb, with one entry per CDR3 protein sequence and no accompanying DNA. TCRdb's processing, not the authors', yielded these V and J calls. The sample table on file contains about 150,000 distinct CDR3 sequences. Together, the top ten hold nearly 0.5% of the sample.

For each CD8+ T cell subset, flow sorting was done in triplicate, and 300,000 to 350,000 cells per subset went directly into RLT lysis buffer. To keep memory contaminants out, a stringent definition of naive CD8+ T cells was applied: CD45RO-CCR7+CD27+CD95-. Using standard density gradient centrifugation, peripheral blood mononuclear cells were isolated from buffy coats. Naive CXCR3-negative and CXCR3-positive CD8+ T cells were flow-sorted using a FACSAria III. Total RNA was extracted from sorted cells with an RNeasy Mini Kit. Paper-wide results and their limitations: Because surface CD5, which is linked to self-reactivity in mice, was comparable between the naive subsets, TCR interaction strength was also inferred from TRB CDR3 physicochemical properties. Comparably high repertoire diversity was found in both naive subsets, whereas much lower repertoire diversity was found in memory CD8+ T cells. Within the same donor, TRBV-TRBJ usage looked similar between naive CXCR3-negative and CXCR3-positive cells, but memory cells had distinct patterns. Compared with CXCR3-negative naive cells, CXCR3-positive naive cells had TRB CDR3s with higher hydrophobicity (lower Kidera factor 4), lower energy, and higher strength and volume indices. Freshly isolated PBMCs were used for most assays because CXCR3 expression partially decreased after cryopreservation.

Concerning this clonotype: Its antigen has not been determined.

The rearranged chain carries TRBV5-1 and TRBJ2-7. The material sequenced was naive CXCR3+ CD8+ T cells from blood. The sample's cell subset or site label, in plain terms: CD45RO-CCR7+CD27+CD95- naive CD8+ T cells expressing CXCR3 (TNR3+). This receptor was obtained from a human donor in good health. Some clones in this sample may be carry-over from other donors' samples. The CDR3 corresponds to CASSLAGVYEQYF.